The 2 T cell receptor beta chains in this list originate from one sample, sequenced in a study of blood T cell repertoires in COVID-19. Sequencing was performed with immunoSEQ multiplex PCR; in TCRdb, only in-frame clones are kept and a portion is missing. This table holds around 240,000 clones, roughly 88% found once. The sequenced sample consisted of PBMCs or T cells enriched from blood (not recorded which). Receptor source: a woman aged 50 to 60 who had recovered from COVID-19.

V and J are TRBV4-2 and TRBJ2-7, with 7 bases matching TRBD2. With V trimmed by 3 bases and J by 2 bases, 4 bases remained unmatched. In germline, CDR1 is LGHNA, CDR2 YNFKEQ. This CDR3 comprises 14 residues. The CDR3 nucleotides read TGTGCCAGCAGCCATAGCGGGCCTACCTACGAGCAGTACTTC. Its protein is CASSHSGPTYEQYF.

The chain carries TRBV18 and TRBJ1-6; D perhaps matches TRBD1 (6 bases). The CDR3 has 16 residues. Germline V gene sequence: CDR1 KGHSH, CDR2 LQKENI. The ends were cut back, 2 bases at V and 10 bases at J, with 18 bases in the middle. CDR3 in amino acids: CASSPNRGPGGSPLHF. CDR3 nucleotide sequence: TGTGCCAGCTCACCAAACCGGGGGCCGGGGGGGTCACCCCTCCACTTT.